This entry features one T cell receptor beta chain sequence. Generated by immunoSEQ multiplex PCR, the TCRdb table keeps only in-frame clones and is missing some. The sample shows about 250,000 clones, about 85% of them seen only once. This entry comes from a study of blood T cell repertoires in COVID-19. Sequenced sample: peripheral blood. The TCR sequence derives from a man aged 18 to 35 with active or convalescent COVID-19.

CDR3 residues: CASSNRVPQPQHF. The CDR3 DNA reads TGTGCCAGTAGCAACAGGGTTCCTCAGCCCCAGCATTTT. This chain uses TRBV19 with TRBJ1-5; maybe TRBD1 (6 bases). The germline V gene encodes CDR1 LNHDA and CDR2 SQIVND (reference sequence). Trimming shortened V by 6 bases and J by 6 bases, and 12 bases separated the two germline ends. CDR3 length: 13 amino acids. The complete variable domain, with remaining parts taken from reference TRBV19 and TRBJ1-5, reads DGGITQSPKYLFRKEGQNVTLSCEQNLNHDAMYWYRQDPGQGLRLIYYSQIVNDFQKGDIAEGYSVSREKKESFPLTVTSAQKNPTAFYLCASSNRVPQPQHFGDGTRLSIL.